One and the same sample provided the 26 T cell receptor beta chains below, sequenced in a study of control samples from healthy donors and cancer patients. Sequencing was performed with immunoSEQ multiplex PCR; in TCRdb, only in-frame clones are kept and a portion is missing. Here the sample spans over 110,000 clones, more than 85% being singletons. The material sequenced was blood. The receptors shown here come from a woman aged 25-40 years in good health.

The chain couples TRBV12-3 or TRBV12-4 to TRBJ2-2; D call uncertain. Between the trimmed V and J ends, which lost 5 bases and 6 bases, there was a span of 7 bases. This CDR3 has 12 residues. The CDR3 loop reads CASSLMPGELFF. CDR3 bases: TGTGCCAGCAGTCTAATGCCCGGGGAGCTGTTTTTT.

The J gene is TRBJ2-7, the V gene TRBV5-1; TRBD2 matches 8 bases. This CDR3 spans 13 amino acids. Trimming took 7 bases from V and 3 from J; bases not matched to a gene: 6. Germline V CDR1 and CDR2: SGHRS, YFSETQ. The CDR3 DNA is TGCGCCAGCCAGCATACTAGCGGCTACGAGCAGTACTTC. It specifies CASQHTSGYEQYF.

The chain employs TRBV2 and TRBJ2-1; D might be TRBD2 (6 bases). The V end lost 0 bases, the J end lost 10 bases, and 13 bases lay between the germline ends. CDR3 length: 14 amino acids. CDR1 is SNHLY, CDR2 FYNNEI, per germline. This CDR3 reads CASSEAKEGNEQFF. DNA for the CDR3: TGTGCCAGCAGTGAAGCGAAGGAGGGAAACGAGCAGTTCTTC.

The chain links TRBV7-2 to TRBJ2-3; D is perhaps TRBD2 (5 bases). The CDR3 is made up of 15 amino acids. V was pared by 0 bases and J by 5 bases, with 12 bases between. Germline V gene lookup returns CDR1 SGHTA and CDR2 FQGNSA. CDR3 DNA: TGTGCCAGCAGCTTAGCGGGAGCGACCGAAGATACGCAGTATTTT. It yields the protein CASSLAGATEDTQYF.

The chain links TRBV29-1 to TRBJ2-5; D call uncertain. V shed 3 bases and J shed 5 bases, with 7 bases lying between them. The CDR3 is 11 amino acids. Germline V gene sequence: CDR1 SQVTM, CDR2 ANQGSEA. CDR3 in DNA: TGCAGCGTTGATGTGGGTGAGACCCAGTACTTC. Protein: CSVDVGETQYF. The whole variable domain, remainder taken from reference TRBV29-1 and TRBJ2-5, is SAVISQKPSRDICQRGTSLTIQCQVDSQVTMMFWYRQQPGQSLTLIATANQGSEATYESGFVIDKFPISRPNLTFSTLTVSNMSPEDSSIYLCSVDVGETQYFGPGTRLLVL.

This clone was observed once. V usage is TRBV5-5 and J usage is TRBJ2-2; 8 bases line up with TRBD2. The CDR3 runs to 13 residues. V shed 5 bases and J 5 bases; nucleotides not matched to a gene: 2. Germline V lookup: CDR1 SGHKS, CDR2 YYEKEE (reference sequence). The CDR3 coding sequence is TGTGCCAGCAGTGCTAGCGGGACCGGGGAGCTGTTTTTT. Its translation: CASSASGTGELFF.

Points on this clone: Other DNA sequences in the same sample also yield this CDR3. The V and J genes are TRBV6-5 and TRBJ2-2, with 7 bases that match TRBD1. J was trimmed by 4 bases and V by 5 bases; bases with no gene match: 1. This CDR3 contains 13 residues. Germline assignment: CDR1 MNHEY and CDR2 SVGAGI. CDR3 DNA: TGTGCCAGCAGTCGACAGGGCACCGGGGAGCTGTTTTTT. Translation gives CASSRQGTGELFF.

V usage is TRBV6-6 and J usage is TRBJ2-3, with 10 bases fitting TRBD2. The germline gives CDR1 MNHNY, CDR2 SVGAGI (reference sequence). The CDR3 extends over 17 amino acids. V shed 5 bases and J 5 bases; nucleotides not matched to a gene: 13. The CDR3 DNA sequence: TGTGCCAGCAGTCTCAGCCTCACTAGCGGGATAGAAGATACGCAGTATTTT. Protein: CASSLSLTSGIEDTQYF.

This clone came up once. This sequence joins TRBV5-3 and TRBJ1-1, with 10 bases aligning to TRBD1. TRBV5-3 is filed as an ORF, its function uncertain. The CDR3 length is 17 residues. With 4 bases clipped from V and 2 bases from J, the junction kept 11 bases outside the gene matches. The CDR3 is CARSPPSRDRGNTEAFF. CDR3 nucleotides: TGTGCCAGAAGCCCCCCTAGCCGGGACAGGGGAAACACTGAAGCTTTCTTT.

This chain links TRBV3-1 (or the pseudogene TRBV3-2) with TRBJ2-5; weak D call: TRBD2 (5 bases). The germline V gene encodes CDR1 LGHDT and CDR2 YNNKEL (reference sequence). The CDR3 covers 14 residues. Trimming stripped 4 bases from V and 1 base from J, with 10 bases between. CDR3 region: CASSPSYRQETQYF. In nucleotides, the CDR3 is TGTGCCAGCAGCCCTAGCTACCGCCAAGAGACCCAGTACTTC.

The CDR3 nucleotides read TGTGCCAGCAGCCCGGGCGGGACTACGGACAATGAGCAGTTCTTC. The encoded protein is CASSPGGTTDNEQFF. V and J are TRBV5-4 and TRBJ2-1, with 7 positions matching TRBD2. The CDR3 is 15 residues long. J was trimmed by 5 bases and V by 4 bases; bases with no gene match: 9. Germline CDR1 is SGHNT and CDR2 is YYREEE (reference sequence).

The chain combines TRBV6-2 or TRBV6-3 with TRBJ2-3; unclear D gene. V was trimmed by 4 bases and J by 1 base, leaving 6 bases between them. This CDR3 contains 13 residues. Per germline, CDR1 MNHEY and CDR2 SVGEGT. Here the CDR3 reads CASSSAGTDTQYF. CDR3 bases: TGTGCCAGCAGTTCCGCGGGCACAGATACGCAGTATTTT.

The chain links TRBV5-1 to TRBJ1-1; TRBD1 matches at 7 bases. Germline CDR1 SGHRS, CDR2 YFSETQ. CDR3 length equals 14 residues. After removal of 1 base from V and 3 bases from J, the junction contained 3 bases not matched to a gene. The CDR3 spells CASSLSGTDTEAFF. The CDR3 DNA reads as TGCGCCAGCAGCTTGTCCGGGACAGACACTGAAGCTTTCTTT.

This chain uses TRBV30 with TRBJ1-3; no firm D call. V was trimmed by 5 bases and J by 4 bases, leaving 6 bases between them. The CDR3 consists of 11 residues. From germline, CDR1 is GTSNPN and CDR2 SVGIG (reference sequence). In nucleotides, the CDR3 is TGTGCCTGGGCTGTCGGAAACACCATATATTTT. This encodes CAWAVGNTIYF.

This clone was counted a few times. In DNA form, the CDR3 reads TGTGCCAGCAGCTTTCTGGGGGGCAATGAGCAGTTCTTC. The encoded protein is CASSFLGGNEQFF. V gene TRBV5-6 combines with J gene TRBJ2-1; a possible D gene is TRBD2 (6 bases). The CDR3 length is 13 residues. Germline CDR1 reads SGHDT; CDR2 reads YYEEEE. V shed 2 bases and J shed 6 bases, with 9 bases lying between them.

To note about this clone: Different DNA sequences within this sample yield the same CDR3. CDR3 amino acids: CAWSRVNTEAFF. The CDR3 nucleotides are TGTGCCTGGAGTAGGGTAAACACTGAAGCTTTCTTT. The V call is TRBV30, the J call TRBJ1-1; unclear D gene. This CDR3 is built from 12 residues. V was cut by 2 bases and J by 2 bases, with 6 bases left in between. Germline loops: CDR1 GTSNPN, CDR2 SVGIG (reference sequence).

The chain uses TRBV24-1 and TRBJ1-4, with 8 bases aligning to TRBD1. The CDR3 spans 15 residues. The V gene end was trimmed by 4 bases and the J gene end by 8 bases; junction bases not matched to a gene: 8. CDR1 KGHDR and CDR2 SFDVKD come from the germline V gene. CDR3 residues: CATSEKTGDWEKLFF. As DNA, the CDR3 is TGTGCCACCAGTGAGAAGACAGGGGACTGGGAAAAACTGTTTTTT.

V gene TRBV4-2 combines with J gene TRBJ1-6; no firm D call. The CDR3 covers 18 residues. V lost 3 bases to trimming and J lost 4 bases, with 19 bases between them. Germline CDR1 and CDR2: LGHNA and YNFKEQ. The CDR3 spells CASSQEAATRIYNSPLHF. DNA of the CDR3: TGTGCCAGCAGCCAGGAGGCCGCTACCCGGATTTATAATTCACCCCTCCACTTT.

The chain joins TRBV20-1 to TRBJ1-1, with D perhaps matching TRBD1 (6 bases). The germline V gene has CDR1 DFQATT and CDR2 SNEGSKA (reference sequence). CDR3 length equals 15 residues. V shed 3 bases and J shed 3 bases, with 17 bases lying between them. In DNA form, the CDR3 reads TGCAGTGCTAGTCCCCGGGGGCGTAGGTACACTGAAGCTTTCTTT. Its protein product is CSASPRGRRYTEAFF.

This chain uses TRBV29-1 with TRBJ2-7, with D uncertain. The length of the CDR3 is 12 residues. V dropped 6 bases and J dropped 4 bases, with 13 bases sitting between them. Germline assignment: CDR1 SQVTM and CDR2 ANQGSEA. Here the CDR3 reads CSVWPSPYEQYF. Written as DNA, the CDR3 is TGCAGCGTATGGCCTTCACCTTACGAGCAGTACTTC.

The CDR3 bases are TGTGCCAGCAGTAAGTCGCTAGCGGGAGTGAACGAGCAGTACTTC. Protein sequence: CASSKSLAGVNEQYF. J is TRBJ2-7 and V is TRBV6-5; 10 nucleotides align to TRBD2. Trimming cost V 5 bases and J 5 bases; bases outside gene matches: 9. Germline V gives CDR1 MNHEY, CDR2 SVGAGI. This CDR3 region has 15 residues.

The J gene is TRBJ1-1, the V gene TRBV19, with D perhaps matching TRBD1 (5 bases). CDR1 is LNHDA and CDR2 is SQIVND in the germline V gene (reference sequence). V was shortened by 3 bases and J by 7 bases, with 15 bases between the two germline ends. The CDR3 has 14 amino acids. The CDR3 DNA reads TGTGCCAGTAGTATTGGCGGGACCCGCTATGAAGCTTTCTTT. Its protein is CASSIGGTRYEAFF.

This CDR3 is CASSRRGHTEAFF. The CDR3 coding sequence is TGTGCCAGCAGTCGCAGGGGGCATACTGAAGCTTTCTTT. V usage is TRBV6-5 and J usage is TRBJ1-1; TRBD1 aligns across 8 bases. Germline-derived CDR1 and CDR2 are MNHEY and SVGAGI. This CDR3 has 13 amino acids. Trimming removed 5 bases from V and 5 bases from J; junction bases left unmatched: 4.

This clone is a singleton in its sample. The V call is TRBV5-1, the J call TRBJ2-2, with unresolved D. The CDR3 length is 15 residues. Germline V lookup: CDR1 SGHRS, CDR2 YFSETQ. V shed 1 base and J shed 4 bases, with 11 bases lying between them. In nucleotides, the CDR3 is TGCGCCAGCAGCTTGTACAGCTGGGGCACCGGGGAGCTGTTTTTT. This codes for CASSLYSWGTGELFF.

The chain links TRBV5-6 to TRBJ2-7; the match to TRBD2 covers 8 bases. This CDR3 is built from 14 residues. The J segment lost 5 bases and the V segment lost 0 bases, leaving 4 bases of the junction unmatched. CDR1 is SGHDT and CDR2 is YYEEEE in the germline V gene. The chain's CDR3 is CASSLAPAGDEQYF. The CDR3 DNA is TGTGCCAGCAGCTTGGCCCCAGCGGGGGACGAGCAGTACTTC.

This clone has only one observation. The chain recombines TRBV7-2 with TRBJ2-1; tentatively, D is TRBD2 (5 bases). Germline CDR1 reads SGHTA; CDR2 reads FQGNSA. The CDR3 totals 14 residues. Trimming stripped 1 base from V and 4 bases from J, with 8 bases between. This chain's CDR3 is CASSLEREYNEQFF. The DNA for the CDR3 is TGTGCCAGCAGCTTAGAACGGGAATACAATGAGCAGTTCTTC.